This entry lists 11 T cell receptor beta chains sequenced from one sample in a study of T-cell memory formation after mild COVID-19. TCRdb analysed the 5' RACE reads with MiXCR anew, one entry per CDR3 protein. This table holds 400,000 or so distinct CDR3 sequences, around 21% found once. Sequencing was performed on PBMCs or a T cell subset sorted from them (not recorded which). The receptors stem from an adult woman who had mild COVID-19 (a few samples of this study predate the infection). Cell type and time point are not known.

The rearrangement joins TRBV4-3 to TRBJ2-3; 7 positions agree with TRBD2. Germline V gives CDR1 LGHNA, CDR2 YSLEER. V shed 4 bases and J 6 bases; nucleotides not matched to a gene: 10. The CDR3 loop spans 15 amino acids. The CDR3 nucleotides read TGCGCCAGCAGCCGGGTGGGAGGGCCCACGGATACGCAGTATTTT. It encodes CASSRVGGPTDTQYF.

Only a few counts were recorded for this clonotype. The rearrangement joins TRBV5-1 to TRBJ2-5; TRBD1 is a possible D gene (6 bases). Trimming cost V 5 bases and J 2 bases, with 10 bases left between them. The germline CDR1 and CDR2 sequences are SGHRS and YFSETQ. This CDR3 region has 13 residues. The CDR3 reads CASRETGQETQYF. The CDR3 DNA is TGCGCCAGCAGGGAGACAGGTCAAGAGACCCAGTACTTC. The full variable domain, rest sourced from reference TRBV5-1 and TRBJ2-5, is KAGVTQTPRYLIKTRGQQVTLSCSPISGHRSVSWYQQTPGQGLQFLFEYFSETQRNKGNFPGRFSGRQFSNSRSEMNVSTLELGDSALYLCASRETGQETQYFGPGTRLLVL.

This clonotype was counted only a few times. V and J are TRBV4-1 and TRBJ2-1; 8 bases match TRBD2. The CDR3 consists of 20 residues. Per the germline V gene, CDR1 is MGHRA and CDR2 is YSYEKL. Unmatched junction bases numbered 16, after V lost 0 bases and J lost 3 bases. The CDR3 nucleotides are TGCGCCAGCAGCCAAGACCCTTATGGGGGCCTAGCGGGCCTCTACAATGAGCAGTTCTTC. Its protein is CASSQDPYGGLAGLYNEQFF.

V and J are TRBV3-1 and TRBJ2-1; no clear D gene. The CDR3 totals 18 residues. Trimming pared 4 bases from V and 1 base from J, leaving 20 bases between. Germline CDR1 and CDR2: LGHDT and YNNKEL (reference sequence). The CDR3 nucleotides are TGTGCCAGCAGCCCTTCTGGGAACTCCCGTGGGTCCTACAATGAGCAGTTCTTC. This codes for CASSPSGNSRGSYNEQFF.

This clonotype was detected only a few times. This rearrangement joins TRBV24-1 to TRBJ2-1, with D tentatively TRBD2 (5 bases). This CDR3 contains 13 residues. V lost 1 base to trimming and J lost 10 bases, with 10 bases between them. CDR1 and CDR2 from the germline V gene are KGHDR and SFDVKD. CDR3 in amino acids: CATSDFGGYEQFF. The CDR3 DNA reads as TGTGCCACCAGTGATTTTGGAGGATACGAGCAGTTCTTC.

This clonotype appeared a few times. The V gene is TRBV6-2 or TRBV6-3, the J gene TRBJ2-6; the match to TRBD2 covers 7 bases. This CDR3 comprises 19 residues. Germline assignment: CDR1 MNHEY and CDR2 SVGEGT. Unmatched junction bases numbered 12, after V lost 4 bases and J lost 0 bases. In DNA form, the CDR3 reads TGTGCCAGCAGTTCCCCGGCGGGGCGGGAGAGCTCTGGGGCCAACGTCCTGACTTTC. Its protein product is CASSSPAGRESSGANVLTF.

The chain joins TRBV5-1 to TRBJ2-1; 11 bases are a match to TRBD2. The V segment lost 4 bases and the J segment 0 bases; nucleotides outside the gene matches: 9. CDR3 length: 18 amino acids. Per germline, CDR1 SGHRS and CDR2 YFSETQ. CDR3 in amino acids: CASSTGTSGYSSYNEQFF. The CDR3 DNA follows: TGCGCCAGCAGCACCGGGACTAGCGGATATAGCTCCTACAATGAGCAGTTCTTC.

The chain carries TRBV5-8 and TRBJ2-1; perhaps TRBD1 as D (5 bases). Deletions cut 4 bases from V and 7 bases from J, with 9 bases between. This CDR3 is built from 12 residues. The germline V gene encodes CDR1 SGHTS and CDR2 YDEGEE. DNA of the CDR3: TGTGCCAGCAGCCGCCCAGGGAATGAGCAGTTCTTC. It codes for CASSRPGNEQFF. Full variable domain (missing parts from reference TRBV5-8 and TRBJ2-1): EAGVTQSPTHLIKTRGQQATLRCSPISGHTSVYWYQQALGLGLQFLLWYDEGEERNRGNFPPRFSGRQFPNYSSELNVNALELEDSALYLCASSRPGNEQFFGPGTRLTVL.

This clonotype was observed a handful of times. The gene calls are TRBV20-1 and TRBJ2-1, with D perhaps TRBD1 (6 bases). This CDR3 region has 15 residues. Per the germline V gene, CDR1 is DFQATT and CDR2 is SNEGSKA (reference sequence). V lost 1 base and J 7 bases, leaving 17 bases between the germline ends. CDR3 coding DNA: TGCAGTGCTAGAGCCCCTCTGGGCAGGGGAAATGAGCAGTTCTTC. Its translation is CSARAPLGRGNEQFF.

The chain has TRBV2 and TRBJ2-3, with D possibly TRBD2 on 5 matching bases. The CDR3 has 13 residues. Trimming stripped 8 bases from V and 6 bases from J, with 15 bases between. CDR1 and CDR2 (germline): SNHLY, FYNNEI. The CDR3 DNA follows: TGTGCCAGCCAGAGTACTAGTCTGGATACGCAGTATTTT. This translates into CASQSTSLDTQYF. The variable domain in full, completed from reference TRBV2 and TRBJ2-3, reads EPEVTQTPSHQVTQMGQEVILRCVPISNHLYFYWYRQILGQKVEFLVSFYNNEISEKSEIFDDQFSVERPDGSNFTLKIRSTKLEDSAMYFCASQSTSLDTQYFGPGTRLTVL.

This clonotype was recorded many times. The rearrangement links TRBV4-3 to TRBJ2-1; TRBD2 matches 14 bases. The CDR3 is 17 amino acids. V was pared by 4 bases and J by 8 bases, with 10 bases of the junction left unmatched. From germline, CDR1 is LGHNA and CDR2 YSLEER. The CDR3: CASSLGTSGSGSDEQFF. The CDR3 DNA is TGCGCCAGCAGCCTCGGGACTAGCGGGAGCGGTAGCGATGAGCAGTTCTTC.